The T cell receptor beta chain under discussion was sequenced for a study of T-cell reconstitution after alpha-beta-depleted transplantation in children. Study-wide findings and caveats: Newly produced T cells mostly accounted for T-cell counts and diversity one year post-transplant.

The CDR3 totals 14 residues. Trimming took off 0 bases at V and 7 bases at J, with 13 bases between the two ends. CDR1 and CDR2 (germline): SGHRS, YFSETQ. In its sample, this clonotype was seen many times. No antigen is known for it. The authors prepared the TCRbeta library with unique molecular identifiers. TCRdb recomputed calls from the PCR reads with MiXCR, one row per CDR3 protein. The sample holds over 450,000 distinct CDR3 sequences, over 9.5% seen once. This chain links TRBV5-1 with TRBJ1-1, with unresolved D. The sample in question was PBMCs, obtained before TCRalphabeta/CD19-depleted stem cell transplant. The clonotype was recovered from a child aged 2 to 15 with inherited bone marrow failure, due to receive a stem cell transplant. The DNA of the CDR3 is TGCGCCAGCAGCTTGGACGCCGCGACGGATGAAGCTTTCTTT. This encodes CASSLDAATDEAFF. Filled out from reference TRBV5-1 and TRBJ1-1, the complete variable domain reads KAGVTQTPRYLIKTRGQQVTLSCSPISGHRSVSWYQQTPGQGLQFLFEYFSETQRNKGNFPGRFSGRQFSNSRSEMNVSTLELGDSALYLCASSLDAATDEAFFGQGTRLTVV.